A single sample gave rise to the 23 T cell receptor beta chains below, sequenced in a study of shared clonotypes between healthy human individuals. Repertoires were generated with immunoSEQ multiplex PCR, while TCRdb's copy carries only in-frame clones and drops some. The profile shows approximately 500,000 clones, roughly 80% of them singletons. Source material: PBMCs. These receptors were collected from a woman aged 40 to 50 in good health. Some clones in this sample may be carry-over from other donors' samples.

J is TRBJ2-7 and V is TRBV28, with 12 bases fitting TRBD2. The CDR3 sequence is 13 residues long. Trimming cost V 10 bases and J 2 bases; bases outside gene matches: 3. Germline values: CDR1 MDHEN, CDR2 SYDVKM. This chain's CDR3 is CATRTSGAYEQYF. CDR3 in DNA: TGTGCCACCAGGACTAGCGGGGCCTACGAGCAGTACTTC.

V and J are TRBV11-2 and TRBJ2-2; 9 nucleotides align to TRBD2. CDR3 length: 15 residues. Germline V gene data show CDR1 as SGHAT and CDR2 as FQNNGV. J was trimmed by 2 bases and V by 5 bases; bases with no gene match: 3. DNA for the CDR3: TGTGCCAGCAGCCACCTAGCGGGAAACACCGGGGAGCTGTTTTTT. Amino acids: CASSHLAGNTGELFF.

This clone has just a few counts. The chain recombines TRBV5-1 with TRBJ2-4; D unresolved. The CDR3 runs to 14 residues. Germline V gives CDR1 SGHRS, CDR2 YFSETQ. V was shortened by 4 bases and J by 8 bases, with 16 bases between the two germline ends. Here the CDR3 DNA reads TGCGCCAGCAGCAACCAAATTGGGTCAGACATTCAGTACTTC. This gives the protein CASSNQIGSDIQYF.

In this sample, this clone turned up a few times. This chain joins TRBV6-1 and TRBJ2-7, with D tentatively TRBD2 (5 bases). Trimming cost V 3 bases and J 7 bases, with 16 bases left between them. In germline, CDR1 is MNHNS, CDR2 SASEGT. This CDR3 is built from 14 residues. The CDR3 is CASSDRRRSEEQYF. The CDR3 DNA reads as TGTGCCAGCAGTGATAGGAGGAGATCGGAAGAGCAGTACTTC.

As concerns this clone: In the same sample, other DNA sequences code for this CDR3. The chain carries TRBV29-1 and TRBJ1-5; 8 nucleotides agree with TRBD1. The CDR3 loop spans 13 amino acids. From germline, CDR1 is SQVTM and CDR2 ANQGSEA. Trimming removed 4 bases from V and 8 bases from J; junction bases left unmatched: 7. The CDR3 nucleotides read TGCAGCGTTGCAGACAGGGGCGATAAGCCCCAGCATTTT. Protein sequence: CSVADRGDKPQHF.

This clone was observed a handful of times. A read error is likely here: a far larger clone is one base away. This chain links TRBV6-1 with TRBJ1-5; 7 positions match TRBD1. Germline CDR1 reads MNHNS; CDR2 reads SASEGT. The CDR3 runs 15 residues. V lost 4 bases to trimming and J lost 6 bases; unmatched junction nucleotides: 9. CDR3 sequence reads: CASSGQTGRSQPQHF. The CDR3 bases are TGTGCCAGCAGTGGGCAGACAGGGCGTAGTCAGCCCCAGCATTTT.

In the case of this clone: Other nucleotide sequences from this sample produce the same CDR3. The rearrangement joins TRBV4-3 to TRBJ2-7; 7 bases agree with TRBD2. CDR1 and CDR2 (germline): LGHNA, YSLEER. The CDR3 runs 16 residues. The trim removed 3 bases at V and 7 bases at J, leaving 15 bases unmatched. CDR3 residues: CASSQGLSGLRAEQYF. In nucleotides, the CDR3 is TGCGCCAGCAGCCAGGGATTATCGGGACTACGGGCAGAGCAGTACTTC.

This chain links TRBV2 with TRBJ1-1, with 12 positions matching TRBD1. This CDR3 has 13 amino acids. Germline values: CDR1 SNHLY, CDR2 FYNNEI. Trimming took 11 bases from V and 4 from J; bases not matched to a gene: 5. CDR3 sequence: CAGTGGWVTEAFF. The CDR3 region has the DNA TGTGCCGGGACAGGGGGCTGGGTCACTGAAGCTTTCTTT.

Here the CDR3 DNA reads TGTGCCAGCAGCTCCTCGGGGCGCGGAGAGACCCAGTACTTC. This codes for CASSSSGRGETQYF. The V call is TRBV9, the J call TRBJ2-7; perhaps D is TRBD1 or TRBD2 (5 bases each). TRBJ2-5 explains the end of the DNA better; the J call may be wrong. Germline V lookup: CDR1 SGDLS, CDR2 YYNGEE. This CDR3 comprises 14 residues.

Worth noting for this clone: This probably arose from a read error, given a far larger clone one base away. Additional DNA sequences in this sample encode the identical CDR3. This chain connects TRBV10-1 to TRBJ1-2, with a tentative D call TRBD1 (5 bases). The germline CDR1 and CDR2 sequences are WNHNN and SYGVQD (reference sequence). The CDR3 sequence is 15 residues long. Trimming removed 2 bases from V and 8 bases from J, with 18 bases in between. Here the CDR3 DNA reads TGCGCCAGCAGTGAGAAAGACCGGGACTTCGACGGCTACACCTTC. Protein: CASSEKDRDFDGYTF.

The chain has TRBV6-1 and TRBJ2-2, with no clear D. V lost 7 bases and J lost 3, with 12 bases in between. Germline CDR1 MNHNS, CDR2 SASEGT. This CDR3 spans 14 amino acids. Written as DNA, the CDR3 is TGTGCCAGCACTCCCTTTTTCCACACCGGGGAGCTGTTTTTT. Translated: CASTPFFHTGELFF.

Points on this clone: This likely stems from a read error, as it lies one base from a far larger clone. J is TRBJ2-3 and V is TRBV7-9; D tentatively reads TRBD1 or TRBD2 (6 bases each). The V gene's germline CDR1 is SEHNR and CDR2 FQNEAQ (reference sequence). Deletions cut 0 bases from V and 7 bases from J, with 11 bases between. The CDR3 loop spans 14 amino acids. The CDR3 region is CASSLAQGGYTQYF. The DNA of the CDR3 is TGTGCCAGCAGCTTAGCCCAAGGGGGGTATACGCAGTATTTT.

V is TRBV30 and J is TRBJ2-1; 14 nucleotides line up with TRBD2. Germline V CDR1 and CDR2: GTSNPN, SVGIG (reference sequence). Trimming took 3 bases from V and 4 from J; bases not matched to a gene: 8. CDR3 size: 17 residues. In DNA form, the CDR3 reads TGTGCCTGGAGCCCACGACTAGCGGGAGGGGTGTACAATGAGCAGTTCTTC. It specifies CAWSPRLAGGVYNEQFF.

This clone was counted many times. Other DNA variants within this sample encode the same CDR3. The CDR3 nucleotides read TGTGCCACGCGAGACAACCCAGGGAGTGGAAACACCATATATTTT. Its protein is CATRDNPGSGNTIYF. The chain recombines TRBV10-3 with TRBJ1-3, with D possibly being TRBD1 (5 bases). V was trimmed by 10 bases and J by 3 bases, leaving 19 bases between them. CDR1 ENHRY and CDR2 SYGVKD come from the germline V gene. The CDR3 covers 15 residues.

The gene calls are TRBV2 and TRBJ1-3; D uncertain. The CDR3 contains 14 residues. Germline CDR1 SNHLY, CDR2 FYNNEI. Deletions cut 5 bases from V and 0 bases from J, with 8 bases between. Written as DNA, the CDR3 is TGTGCCAGCAGTCGCGGGTACTCTGGAAACACCATATATTTT. This gives the protein CASSRGYSGNTIYF.

The chain has TRBV5-1 and TRBJ1-5; TRBD1 matches at 7 bases. CDR3 length equals 14 residues. The J segment lost 6 bases and the V segment lost 4 bases, leaving 7 bases of the junction unmatched. Germline CDR1 is SGHRS and CDR2 is YFSETQ. CDR3 sequence: CASSPTGTSQPQHF. DNA of the CDR3: TGCGCCAGCAGCCCGACAGGGACCAGTCAGCCCCAGCATTTT.

This chain uses TRBV2 with TRBJ2-7, with D perhaps matching TRBD1 or TRBD2 (6 bases each). The V end lost 7 bases, the J end lost 1 base, and 17 bases lay between the germline ends. The CDR3 consists of 15 residues. The V gene's germline CDR1 is SNHLY and CDR2 FYNNEI. The CDR3 sequence is CASKELGAGSYEQYF. CDR3 nucleotides: TGTGCCAGCAAAGAGTTGGGGGCGGGGTCCTACGAGCAGTACTTC. The entire variable domain, with the rest obtained from reference TRBV2 and TRBJ2-7, is as follows: EPEVTQTPSHQVTQMGQEVILRCVPISNHLYFYWYRQILGQKVEFLVSFYNNEISEKSEIFDDQFSVERPDGSNFTLKIRSTKLEDSAMYFCASKELGAGSYEQYFGPGTRLTVT.

The chain carries TRBV28 and TRBJ2-1; D possibly uses TRBD1 or TRBD2 (5 bases each). V was shortened by 6 bases and J by 10 bases, with 13 bases between the two germline ends. CDR3 length: 12 residues. The germline V gene has CDR1 MDHEN and CDR2 SYDVKM. The CDR3 nucleotides are TGTGCCAGCAGCGGTACCTGGGGGGAGCAGTTCTTC. This sequence encodes CASSGTWGEQFF.

The V and J genes are TRBV7-6 and TRBJ2-3, with a tentative D call TRBD1 (7 bases). CDR1 and CDR2 (germline): SGHVS, FNYEAQ. The germline V and J ends were trimmed by 5 bases and 6 bases, with 21 bases remaining between them. This CDR3 region has 16 residues. The CDR3 loop is CASSPRTGGDLDTQYF. The CDR3, as DNA: TGTGCCAGCAGCCCGCGGACAGGAGGGGATTTGGATACGCAGTATTTT.

About this clone: This probably arose from a read error, given a far larger clone one base away. Since no conserved phenylalanine or tryptophan closes the CDR3, a read error is the likely cause. J is TRBJ1-5 and V is TRBV5-4; possibly TRBD1 for D (6 bases). CDR3 length equals 14 residues. Germline CDR1 and CDR2: SGHNT and YYREEE (reference sequence). Trimming left V 4 bases short and J 6 bases short, with 14 bases between. In DNA form, the CDR3 reads TGTGCCAGCAGCCCCGGGGGGGGCGGTCAGCCCCAGCATCTT. It codes for CASSPGGGGQPQHL.

The V and J genes are TRBV5-1 and TRBJ1-2; D is unresolved. Deletions cut 0 bases from V and 6 bases from J, with 15 bases between. The CDR3 totals 15 residues. The V gene's germline CDR1 is SGHRS and CDR2 YFSETQ. The CDR3 sequence is CASSLDSPRTDGYTF. The CDR3 DNA reads TGCGCCAGCAGCTTGGACTCCCCCCGGACGGATGGCTACACCTTC.

This clone was counted only a few times. A read error is the likely source, as a far larger clone sits one nucleotide away. The chain uses TRBV4-1 and TRBJ1-2, with D uncertain. This CDR3 spans 15 amino acids. Germline-derived CDR1 and CDR2 are MGHRA and YSYEKL. V lost 1 base to trimming and J lost 5 bases, with 14 bases between them. The CDR3: CASSQGSGIVYGYTF. The DNA for the CDR3 is TGCGCCAGCAGCCAAGGGTCTGGGATTGTGTATGGCTACACCTTC.

On this clone itself: This clone may be a read error of a much larger clone one base away. The chain couples TRBV28 to TRBJ2-1; D possibly uses TRBD1 or TRBD2 (5 bases each). Germline V gene lookup returns CDR1 MDHEN and CDR2 SYDVKM. V lost 2 bases and J lost 8, with 16 bases in between. This CDR3 spans 15 amino acids. The CDR3 DNA sequence: TGTGCCAGCAGTTTAAAAGAACGGGGCTGGGATGAGCAGTTCTTC. The encoded protein is CASSLKERGWDEQFF.